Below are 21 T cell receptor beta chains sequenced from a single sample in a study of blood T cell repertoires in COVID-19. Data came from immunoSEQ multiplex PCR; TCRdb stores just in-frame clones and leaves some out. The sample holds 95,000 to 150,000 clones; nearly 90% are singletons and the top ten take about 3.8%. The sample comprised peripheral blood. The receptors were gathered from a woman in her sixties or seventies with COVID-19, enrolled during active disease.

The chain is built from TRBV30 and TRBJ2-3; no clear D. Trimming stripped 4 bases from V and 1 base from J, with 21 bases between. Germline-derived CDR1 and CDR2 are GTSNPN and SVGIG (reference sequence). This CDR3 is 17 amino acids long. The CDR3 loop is CAWTGPFSSLGTDTQYF. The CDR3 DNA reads TGTGCCTGGACTGGGCCATTCTCTTCTCTCGGCACAGATACGCAGTATTTT.

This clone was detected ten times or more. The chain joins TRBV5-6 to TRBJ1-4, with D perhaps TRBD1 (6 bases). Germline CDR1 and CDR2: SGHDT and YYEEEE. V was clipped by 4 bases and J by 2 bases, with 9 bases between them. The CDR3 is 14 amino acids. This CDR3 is CASSRQVTNEKLFF. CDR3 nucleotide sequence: TGTGCCAGCAGCCGACAGGTGACTAATGAAAAACTGTTTTTT.

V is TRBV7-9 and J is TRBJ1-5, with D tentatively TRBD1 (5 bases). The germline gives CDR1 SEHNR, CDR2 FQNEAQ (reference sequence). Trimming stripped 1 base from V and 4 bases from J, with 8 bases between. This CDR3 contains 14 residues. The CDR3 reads CASSLGRGNQPQHF. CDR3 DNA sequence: TGTGCCAGCAGCTTAGGTAGGGGAAATCAGCCCCAGCATTTT.

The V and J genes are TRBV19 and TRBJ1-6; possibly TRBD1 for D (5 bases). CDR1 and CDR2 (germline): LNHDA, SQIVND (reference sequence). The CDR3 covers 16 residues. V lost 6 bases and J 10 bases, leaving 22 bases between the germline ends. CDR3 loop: CASREGRALLGSPLHF. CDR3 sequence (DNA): TGTGCCAGTAGAGAAGGCAGGGCCCTATTGGGATCACCCCTCCACTTT.

The CDR3 DNA follows: TGTGCCAGCAGCCAACAGGGGACGAACACTGAAGCTTTCTTT. It yields the protein CASSQQGTNTEAFF. The chain carries TRBV7-2 and TRBJ1-1, with 7 bases that match TRBD1. The CDR3 runs 14 residues. With V trimmed by 5 bases and J by 1 base, 4 bases remained unmatched. Per the germline V gene, CDR1 is SGHTA and CDR2 is FQGNSA. The variable domain in full, completed from reference TRBV7-2 and TRBJ1-1, reads GAGVSQSPSNKVTEKGKDVELRCDPISGHTALYWYRQSLGQGLEFLIYFQGNSAPDKSGLPSDRFSAERTGGSVSTLTIQRTQQEDSAVYLCASSQQGTNTEAFFGQGTRLTVV.

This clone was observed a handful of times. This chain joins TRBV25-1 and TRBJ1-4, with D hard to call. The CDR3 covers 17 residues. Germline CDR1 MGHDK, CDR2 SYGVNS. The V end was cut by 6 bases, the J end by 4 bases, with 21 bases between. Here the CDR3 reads CASSGRSGGTINEKLFF. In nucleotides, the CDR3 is TGTGCCAGCAGCGGTCGATCGGGTGGCACGATTAATGAAAAACTGTTTTTT.

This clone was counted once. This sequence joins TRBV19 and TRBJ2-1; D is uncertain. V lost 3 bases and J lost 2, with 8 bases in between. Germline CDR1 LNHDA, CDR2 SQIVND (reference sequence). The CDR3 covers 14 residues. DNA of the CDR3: TGTGCCAGTAGTATTTCCCGAGCCTACAATGAGCAGTTCTTC. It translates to CASSISRAYNEQFF.

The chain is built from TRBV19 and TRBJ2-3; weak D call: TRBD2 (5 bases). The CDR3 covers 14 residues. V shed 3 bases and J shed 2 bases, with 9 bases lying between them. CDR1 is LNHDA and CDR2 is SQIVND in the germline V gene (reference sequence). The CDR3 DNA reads TGTGCCAGTAGTATTAGCGTCGTCACAGATACGCAGTATTTT. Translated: CASSISVVTDTQYF.

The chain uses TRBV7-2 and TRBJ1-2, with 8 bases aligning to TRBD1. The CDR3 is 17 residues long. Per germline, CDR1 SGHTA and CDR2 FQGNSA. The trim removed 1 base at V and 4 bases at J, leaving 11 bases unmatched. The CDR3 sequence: CASSLGAANRGIYGYTF. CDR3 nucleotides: TGTGCCAGCAGCTTAGGGGCCGCCAACAGGGGGATCTATGGCTACACCTTC.

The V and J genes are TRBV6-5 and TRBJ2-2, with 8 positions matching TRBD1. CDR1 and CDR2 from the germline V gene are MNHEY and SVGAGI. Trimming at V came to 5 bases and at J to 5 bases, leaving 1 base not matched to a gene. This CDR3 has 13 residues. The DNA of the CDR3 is TGTGCCAGCAGTCGACAGGGGACCGGGGAGCTGTTTTTT. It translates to CASSRQGTGELFF.

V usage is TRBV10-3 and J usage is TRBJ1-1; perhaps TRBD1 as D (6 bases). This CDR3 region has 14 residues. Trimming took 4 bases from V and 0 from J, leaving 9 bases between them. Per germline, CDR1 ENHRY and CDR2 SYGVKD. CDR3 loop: CAISGDTMNTEAFF. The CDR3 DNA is TGTGCCATCAGTGGGGACACTATGAACACTGAAGCTTTCTTT.

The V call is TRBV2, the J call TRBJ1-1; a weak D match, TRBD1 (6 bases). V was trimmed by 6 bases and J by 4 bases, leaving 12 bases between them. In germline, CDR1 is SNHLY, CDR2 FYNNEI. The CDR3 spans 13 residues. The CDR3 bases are TGTGCCAGCAGCACTACAGGGACCACTGAAGCTTTCTTT. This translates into CASSTTGTTEAFF.

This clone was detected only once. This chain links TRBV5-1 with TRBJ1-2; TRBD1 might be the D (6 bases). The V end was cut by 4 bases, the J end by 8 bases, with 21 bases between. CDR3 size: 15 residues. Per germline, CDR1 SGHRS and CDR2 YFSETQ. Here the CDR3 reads CASSPRGREVGGYTF. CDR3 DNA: TGCGCCAGCAGCCCCAGGGGCAGGGAAGTAGGAGGCTACACCTTC.

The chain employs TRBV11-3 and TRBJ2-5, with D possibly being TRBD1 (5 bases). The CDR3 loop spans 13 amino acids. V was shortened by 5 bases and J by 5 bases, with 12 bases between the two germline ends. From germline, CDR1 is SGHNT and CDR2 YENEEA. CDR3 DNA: TGTGCCAGCAGCAAAGGGGCAGGGGAGACCCAGTACTTC. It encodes CASSKGAGETQYF. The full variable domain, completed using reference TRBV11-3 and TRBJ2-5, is EAGVVQSPRYKIIEKKQPVAFWCNPISGHNTLYWYLQNLGQGPELLIRYENEEAVDDSQLPKDRFSAERLKGVDSTLKIQPAELGDSAVYLCASSKGAGETQYFGPGTRLLVL.

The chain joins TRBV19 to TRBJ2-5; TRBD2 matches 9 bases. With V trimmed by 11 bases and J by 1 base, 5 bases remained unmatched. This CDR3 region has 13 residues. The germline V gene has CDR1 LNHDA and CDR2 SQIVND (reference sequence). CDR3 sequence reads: CAAGGAFQETQYF. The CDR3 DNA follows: TGTGCCGCGGGGGGGGCATTCCAAGAGACCCAGTACTTC. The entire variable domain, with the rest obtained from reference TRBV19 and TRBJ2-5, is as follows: DGGITQSPKYLFRKEGQNVTLSCEQNLNHDAMYWYRQDPGQGLRLIYYSQIVNDFQKGDIAEGYSVSREKKESFPLTVTSAQKNPTAFYLCAAGGAFQETQYFGPGTRLLVL.

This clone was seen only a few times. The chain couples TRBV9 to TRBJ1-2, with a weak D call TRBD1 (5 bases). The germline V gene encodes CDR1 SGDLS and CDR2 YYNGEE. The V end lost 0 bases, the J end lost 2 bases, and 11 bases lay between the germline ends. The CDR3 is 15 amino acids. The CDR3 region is CASSVAGGRNYGYTF. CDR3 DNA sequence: TGTGCCAGCAGCGTAGCGGGGGGAAGAAACTATGGCTACACCTTC.

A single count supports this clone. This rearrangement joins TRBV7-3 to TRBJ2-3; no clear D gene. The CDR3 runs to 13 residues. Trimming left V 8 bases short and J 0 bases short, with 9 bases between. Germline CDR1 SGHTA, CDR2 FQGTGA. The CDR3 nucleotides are TGTGCCAGCGCCCGAGGTAGCACAGATACGCAGTATTTT. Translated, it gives CASARGSTDTQYF.

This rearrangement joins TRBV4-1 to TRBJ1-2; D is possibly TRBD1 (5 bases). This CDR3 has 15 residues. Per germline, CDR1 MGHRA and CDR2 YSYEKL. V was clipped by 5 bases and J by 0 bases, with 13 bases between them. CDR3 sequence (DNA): TGCGCCAGCAGCGGTGGGGCAGGTCCTAACTATGGCTACACCTTC. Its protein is CASSGGAGPNYGYTF.

CDR3 in amino acids: CAISEGTSLKEQFF. The CDR3 DNA follows: TGTGCCATCAGCGAGGGGACTAGTCTCAAGGAGCAGTTCTTC. V gene TRBV10-3 combines with J gene TRBJ2-1; 8 bases align to TRBD2. The CDR3 spans 14 residues. Germline loops: CDR1 ENHRY, CDR2 SYGVKD. V was clipped by 6 bases and J by 10 bases; unmatched bases: 11.

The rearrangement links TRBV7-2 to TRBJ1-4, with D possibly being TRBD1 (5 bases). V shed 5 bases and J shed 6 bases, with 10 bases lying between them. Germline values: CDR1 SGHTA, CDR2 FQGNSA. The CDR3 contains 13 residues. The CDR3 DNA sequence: TGTGCCAGCAGCAGTGGGGGGGATGAAAAACTGTTTTTT. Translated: CASSSGGDEKLFF.

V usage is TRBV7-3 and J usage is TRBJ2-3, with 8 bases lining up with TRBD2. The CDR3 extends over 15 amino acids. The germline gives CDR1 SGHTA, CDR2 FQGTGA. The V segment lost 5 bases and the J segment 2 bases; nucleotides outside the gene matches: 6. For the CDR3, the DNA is TGTGCCAGCAGCCGAGCGGGGGCCTACACAGATACGCAGTATTTT. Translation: CASSRAGAYTDTQYF.